This TCR beta chain was obtained from a study of HIV-infected children after antiretroviral therapy interruption. About the study: Children were on planned treatment interruption or continuous treatment.

This clonotype appeared many times. A 3' RACE protocol on RNA, with unique molecular identifiers, produced the TCR library. Using its own MiXCR run on the 3' RACE reads, TCRdb lists one record per CDR3 protein. The data show about 89,000 distinct CDR3 sequences, roughly 6.4% seen once. Treatment here: PENTA 11 planned treatment interruption arm or continuous ART arm. At least 24 weeks of at least three-drug ART, in children 2 to 15 years. V shed 9 bases and J shed 2 bases, with 13 bases lying between them. Germline V gene lookup returns CDR1 MNHNS and CDR2 SASEGT. The CDR3 length is 13 residues. This TCR came from a pool of human donors with HIV. Sequences were derived from CD45RA+ CD4+ T cells from PBMCs, pooled from several time points, sampled from a donor given antiretroviral therapy, either interrupted or continuous. The subset: naive CD4+ CD45RA+ CD45RO- T cells. The rearrangement uses TRBV6-1 and TRBJ2-5, with a weak D call TRBD2 (6 bases). The DNA for the CDR3 is TGTGCCAGAGCTTGGGGGGTGCAAGAGACCCAGTACTTC. It specifies CARAWGVQETQYF.